This TCR beta chain was captured by sequencing in a study of blood T cell repertoires in COVID-19. Germline CDR1 and CDR2: MGHDK and SYGVNS. V gave up 5 bases and J gave up 1 base, with 5 bases separating them. The CDR3 totals 12 residues. This clone was detected a few times. Libraries were prepared by immunoSEQ multiplex PCR; TCRdb keeps only in-frame clonotypes and omits some of them. The data show over 95,000 clones, around 88% seen once. The chain combines TRBV25-1 with TRBJ1-1; D remains unclear. The source of this sequence is a human donor with acute or convalescent COVID-19. The donor label of this sample is uncertain. The source material was peripheral blood. CDR3 sequence (DNA): TGTGCCAGCAGTATGAGGAACACTGAAGCTTTCTTT. Encoded protein: CASSMRNTEAFF.